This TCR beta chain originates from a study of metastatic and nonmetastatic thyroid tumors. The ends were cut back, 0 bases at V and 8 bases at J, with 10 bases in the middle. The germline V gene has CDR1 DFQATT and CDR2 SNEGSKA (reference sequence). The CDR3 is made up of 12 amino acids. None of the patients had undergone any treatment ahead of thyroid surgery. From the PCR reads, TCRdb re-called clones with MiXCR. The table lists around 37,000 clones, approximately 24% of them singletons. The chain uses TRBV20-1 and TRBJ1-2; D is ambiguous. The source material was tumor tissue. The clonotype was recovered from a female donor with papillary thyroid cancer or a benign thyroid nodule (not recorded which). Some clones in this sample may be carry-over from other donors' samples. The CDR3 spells CSARDKEGGYTF. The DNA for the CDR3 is TGCAGTGCTAGAGATAAGGAGGGAGGCTACACCTTC.